Listed below are T cell receptor beta chains from one sample, sequenced in a study of regulatory and conventional T cells in RAG deficiency. The protocol was immunoSEQ multiplex PCR, while the TCRdb copy is restricted to in-frame clones and leaves out a portion. The table lists about 9,000 clones, 65% to 85% of them singletons. The sample also formed part of further work on regulatory T cells.

Material: CD8+ T cells sorted from blood. The receptors originated from a human donor in good health. Each CDR3 is given with its conserved first and last residue. A D gene is named only where the DNA matches it firmly. Clone size is not always given. Where it is, it says once, few, many or a class for expanded clones.

d_gene: TRBD1
abundance: .
j_gene: TRBJ1-1
v_gene: TRBV6-1
CDR3nt: TGTGCCAGCAGTGAAGCCTTCGGGACAGCTGAAGCTTTCTTT
CDR3aa: CASSEAFGTAEAFF

d_gene: .
abundance: .
j_gene: TRBJ1-1
v_gene: TRBV9
CDR3nt: TGTGCCAGCAGCCCCTCAGACGGGAACACTGAAGCTTTCTTT
CDR3aa: CASSPSDGNTEAFF

d_gene: .
abundance: .
j_gene: TRBJ2-7
v_gene: TRBV2
CDR3nt: TGTGCCAGCGACGCGGGAAGCTCCTACGAGCAGTACTTC
CDR3aa: CASDAGSSYEQYF

d_gene: TRBD2
abundance: large
j_gene: TRBJ2-1
v_gene: TRBV7-8
CDR3nt: TGTGCCAGCAGCTTAGCTTTGTCGGGGGGTCCCTTGAACAATGAGCAGTTCTTC
CDR3aa: CASSLALSGGPLNNEQFF

d_gene: .
abundance: .
j_gene: TRBJ2-3
v_gene: TRBV16
CDR3nt: TGTGCCAGCAGCCTCGACCCGAGGGAAGATACGCAGTATTTT
CDR3aa: CASSLDPREDTQYF

d_gene: .
abundance: once
j_gene: TRBJ2-3
v_gene: TRBV30
CDR3nt: TGTGCCTGGGGACTAGATACGCAGTATTTT
CDR3aa: CAWGLDTQYF

d_gene: .
abundance: .
j_gene: TRBJ1-2
v_gene: TRBV7-9
CDR3nt: TGTGCCAGCAGCTCAACCATGGTAACATCCTATGGCTACACCTTC
CDR3aa: CASSSTMVTSYGYTF

d_gene: TRBD1
abundance: .
j_gene: TRBJ2-2
v_gene: TRBV19
CDR3nt: TGTGCCAGTAGTACCCCCGGGACAGAAACCGGGGAGCTGTTTTTT
CDR3aa: CASSTPGTETGELFF

d_gene: TRBD2
abundance: .
j_gene: TRBJ2-1
v_gene: TRBV6-6
CDR3nt: TGTGCCAGCAGTAGGACTAGCGTCTACAATGAGCAGTTCTTC
CDR3aa: CASSRTSVYNEQFF

d_gene: TRBD1
abundance: .
j_gene: TRBJ1-2
v_gene: TRBV15
CDR3nt: TGTGCCACCAGCACACGCCGGACAGGGAAGGGCTACACCTTC
CDR3aa: CATSTRRTGKGYTF

d_gene: .
abundance: .
j_gene: TRBJ1-4
v_gene: TRBV25-1
CDR3nt: TGTGCCAGCAGTGAAGGCGGGACTTGGCTTTTT
CDR3aa: CASSEGGTWLF

d_gene: .
abundance: .
j_gene: TRBJ1-5
v_gene: TRBV6-6
CDR3nt: TGTGCCAGCAATGGACGGGGTAGCAATCAGCCCCAGCATTTT
CDR3aa: CASNGRGSNQPQHF

d_gene: .
abundance: .
j_gene: TRBJ2-7
v_gene: TRBV27
CDR3nt: TGTGCCAGCAGTACAGGGTTGGGAAACGAGCAGTACTTC
CDR3aa: CASSTGLGNEQYF

d_gene: TRBD1
abundance: few
j_gene: TRBJ1-2
v_gene: TRBV2
CDR3nt: TGTGCCAGCAGAGCAGAAGGGACAGCCCTCTCCGGTGGCTACACCTTC
CDR3aa: CASRAEGTALSGGYTF

d_gene: .
abundance: .
j_gene: TRBJ2-7
v_gene: TRBV5-5
CDR3nt: TGTGCCAGCAGCTTCGGGACGGTGGACGAGCAGTACTTC
CDR3aa: CASSFGTVDEQYF

d_gene: TRBD1
abundance: .
j_gene: TRBJ1-2
v_gene: TRBV6-5
CDR3nt: TGTGCCAGCTCGGGACAGGGCATCTACGGCTACACCTTC
CDR3aa: CASSGQGIYGYTF

d_gene: TRBD2
abundance: .
j_gene: TRBJ2-1
v_gene: TRBV18
CDR3nt: TGTGCCAGCTCACCCAAGACTAGCGCCAATGAGCAGTTCTTC
CDR3aa: CASSPKTSANEQFF

d_gene: TRBD1
abundance: .
j_gene: TRBJ1-1
v_gene: TRBV9
CDR3nt: TGTGCCAGCAGCGTAGACAGGGGGCCTTACACTGAAGCTTTCTTT
CDR3aa: CASSVDRGPYTEAFF

d_gene: .
abundance: .
j_gene: TRBJ1-1
v_gene: TRBV5-6
CDR3nt: TGTGCCAGCAGCTTGGCGACAGGAGAAGCTTTCTTT
CDR3aa: CASSLATGEAFF

d_gene: .
abundance: .
j_gene: TRBJ1-2
v_gene: TRBV5-1
CDR3nt: TGCGCCAGAGCCGTCAATCCCTATGGCTACACCTTC
CDR3aa: CARAVNPYGYTF

d_gene: TRBD2
abundance: .
j_gene: TRBJ2-7
v_gene: TRBV2
CDR3nt: TGTGCCAACTCGGGGACGGGGGGATTCTACGAGCAGTACTTC
CDR3aa: CANSGTGGFYEQYF

d_gene: .
abundance: .
j_gene: TRBJ2-2
v_gene: TRBV11-3
CDR3nt: TGTGCCAGCAGCATAGACCAACTTCGGCTAGAAGTCACCGGGGAGCTGTTTTTT
CDR3aa: CASSIDQLRLEVTGELFF

d_gene: TRBD1
abundance: .
j_gene: TRBJ1-1
v_gene: TRBV9
CDR3nt: TGTGCCAGCAGCGGACCGGGACAGGGGAGAACTGAAGCTTTCTTT
CDR3aa: CASSGPGQGRTEAFF

d_gene: .
abundance: .
j_gene: TRBJ2-1
v_gene: TRBV5-6
CDR3nt: TGTGCCAGCAGCCCTTCAGGTCGGTCCTACAATGAGCAGTTCTTC
CDR3aa: CASSPSGRSYNEQFF

d_gene: TRBD2
abundance: .
j_gene: TRBJ2-3
v_gene: TRBV9
CDR3nt: TGTGCCAGCAGCGTAGCTCTCCAGCGGGAGCTGACCACAGATACGCAGTATTTT
CDR3aa: CASSVALQRELTTDTQYF

d_gene: TRBD2
abundance: .
j_gene: TRBJ2-1
v_gene: TRBV6-7
CDR3nt: TGTGCCAGCAGTTCCCGGGGGGGGTGCAATGAGCAGTTCTTC
CDR3aa: CASSSRGGCNEQFF

d_gene: .
abundance: .
j_gene: TRBJ2-7
v_gene: TRBV7-9
CDR3nt: TGTGCCAGCAGCTTAAGAGGGGAGCAGTACTTC
CDR3aa: CASSLRGEQYF

d_gene: TRBD1
abundance: .
j_gene: TRBJ2-7
v_gene: TRBV5-1
CDR3nt: TGCGCCAGCAGCTTGGCAGGGGGTGTGAGCGAGCAGTACTTC
CDR3aa: CASSLAGGVSEQYF

d_gene: .
abundance: .
j_gene: TRBJ1-5
v_gene: TRBV19
CDR3nt: TGTGCCAGTAAGTGGGGACGGGACGGGAGCAATCAGCCCCAGCATTTT
CDR3aa: CASKWGRDGSNQPQHF

d_gene: .
abundance: .
j_gene: TRBJ2-2
v_gene: TRBV2
CDR3nt: TGTGCCAGCAGCTTAGGTGACACAGTCACCGGGGAGCTGTTTTTT
CDR3aa: CASSLGDTVTGELFF

d_gene: TRBD1
abundance: .
j_gene: TRBJ2-7
v_gene: TRBV5-1
CDR3nt: TGCGCCAGCAGCTTGAGGGGACAGGGGGATTTGTCCACGTTTTACGAGCAGTACTTC
CDR3aa: CASSLRGQGDLSTFYEQYF

d_gene: .
abundance: .
j_gene: TRBJ2-7
v_gene: TRBV14
CDR3nt: TGTGCCAGCAGTTTTACCGGACCCGCTAACGAGCAGTACTTC
CDR3aa: CASSFTGPANEQYF

d_gene: .
abundance: .
j_gene: TRBJ1-1
v_gene: TRBV5-1
CDR3nt: TGCGCCAGCAGCTTGATAGTGACAGAAAACACTGAAGCTTTCTTT
CDR3aa: CASSLIVTENTEAFF

d_gene: TRBD2
abundance: .
j_gene: TRBJ2-3
v_gene: TRBV27
CDR3nt: TGTGCCAGCAGATTAGCGGGGGGCACGAATACGCAGTATTTT
CDR3aa: CASRLAGGTNTQYF

d_gene: .
abundance: medium-sized
j_gene: TRBJ1-1
v_gene: TRBV4-1
CDR3nt: TGCGCCAGCAGCCCCAGGGGCTTGAACACTGAAGCTTTCTTT
CDR3aa: CASSPRGLNTEAFF

d_gene: .
abundance: .
j_gene: TRBJ2-7
v_gene: TRBV30
CDR3nt: TGTGCCTGGGGCCGCCCGAGCTGCGAGCAGTACTTC
CDR3aa: CAWGRPSCEQYF

d_gene: .
abundance: .
j_gene: TRBJ2-7
v_gene: TRBV19
CDR3nt: TGTGCCAGTAGTTCCGGGACACACTACGAGCAGTACTTC
CDR3aa: CASSSGTHYEQYF

d_gene: TRBD2
abundance: .
j_gene: TRBJ2-1
v_gene: TRBV2
CDR3nt: TGTGCCAGCAGTGAGTACGGAGCGGGAGGGCCAAATGAGCAGTTCTTC
CDR3aa: CASSEYGAGGPNEQFF

d_gene: .
abundance: .
j_gene: TRBJ2-3
v_gene: TRBV10-2
CDR3nt: TGCGCCAGCACCGAGGGGAGGTTCCCAGATACGCAGTATTTT
CDR3aa: CASTEGRFPDTQYF

d_gene: .
abundance: .
j_gene: TRBJ2-7
v_gene: TRBV6-1
CDR3nt: TGTGCCAGCATCCCCGGGGAGGTGTGGGAGCAGTACTTC
CDR3aa: CASIPGEVWEQYF

d_gene: .
abundance: few
j_gene: TRBJ2-1
v_gene: TRBV19
CDR3nt: TGTGCCAGTAGTATAGTAAGCGGACCCTACAATGAGCAGTTCTTC
CDR3aa: CASSIVSGPYNEQFF

d_gene: .
abundance: .
j_gene: TRBJ2-1
v_gene: TRBV19
CDR3nt: TGTGCCAGTAGTATTGACGGGAGCTCCTACAATGAGCAGTTCTTC
CDR3aa: CASSIDGSSYNEQFF

d_gene: .
abundance: .
j_gene: TRBJ2-3
v_gene: TRBV11-2
CDR3nt: TGTGCCAGCAGAAACCAGCGGGTGGGATCAGATACGCAGTATTTT
CDR3aa: CASRNQRVGSDTQYF

d_gene: .
abundance: .
j_gene: TRBJ1-4
v_gene: TRBV11-3
CDR3nt: TGTGCCAGCAGCTCCGCCTCCGGAGCTAATGAAAAACTGTTTTTT
CDR3aa: CASSSASGANEKLFF

d_gene: .
abundance: .
j_gene: TRBJ1-5
v_gene: TRBV7-5
CDR3nt: TGTGCCAGAAGGGAAACATCGGGGAACCCGCATTATAGCAATCAGCCCCAGCATTTT
CDR3aa: CARRETSGNPHYSNQPQHF

d_gene: TRBD1
abundance: .
j_gene: TRBJ1-2
v_gene: TRBV2
CDR3nt: TGTGCCAGCAACAGGGGGCTGGGCTACACCTTC
CDR3aa: CASNRGLGYTF

d_gene: .
abundance: .
j_gene: TRBJ1-5
v_gene: TRBV28
CDR3nt: TGTGCCAGCAGCGGCCTTGTGGGGGGGCATTTT
CDR3aa: CASSGLVGGHF

d_gene: .
abundance: .
j_gene: TRBJ1-5
v_gene: TRBV30
CDR3nt: TGTGCCTGGGGGGAGGATCAGCCCCAGCATTTT
CDR3aa: CAWGEDQPQHF

d_gene: .
abundance: .
j_gene: TRBJ1-1
v_gene: TRBV7-7
CDR3nt: TGTGCCAGCAGCCAACACCCGAACACTGAAGCTTTCTTT
CDR3aa: CASSQHPNTEAFF

d_gene: TRBD2
abundance: .
j_gene: TRBJ2-3
v_gene: TRBV4-1
CDR3nt: TGCGCCAGCAGCCAAGTAACAGCGGGGGGGAGCACAGATACGCAGTATTTT
CDR3aa: CASSQVTAGGSTDTQYF

d_gene: .
abundance: .
j_gene: TRBJ2-1
v_gene: TRBV20-1
CDR3nt: TGCAGTGCTATCGGGTGGGATGAGCAGTTCTTC
CDR3aa: CSAIGWDEQFF

d_gene: .
abundance: .
j_gene: TRBJ1-4
v_gene: TRBV28
CDR3nt: TGTGCCAGCAGTACAGGGCTAGATGAAAAACTGTTTTTT
CDR3aa: CASSTGLDEKLFF

d_gene: TRBD2
abundance: .
j_gene: TRBJ2-3
v_gene: TRBV10-2
CDR3nt: TGCGCCAGCAGTGAGTCGACTTGGCGGGGGGCTGGAGCAGATACGCAGTATTTT
CDR3aa: CASSESTWRGAGADTQYF